The 30 T cell receptor beta chains below come from one sample, sequenced in a study of blood T cell repertoires in COVID-19. Some clones are missing from TCRdb's copy, which holds only in-frame ones; the method was immunoSEQ multiplex PCR. The table has roughly 220,000 clones, 80% to 90% seen once. Sample: peripheral blood. Receptors were obtained from a woman of 80 years or more with COVID-19, enrolled during active disease.

The chain carries TRBV9 and TRBJ2-1; 9 bases are shared with TRBD2. This CDR3 contains 16 residues. Losses at the gene ends were 4 bases for V and 4 bases for J; bases not matched to a gene: 9. Germline lookup yields CDR1 SGDLS and CDR2 YYNGEE. CDR3 in DNA: TGTGCCAGCAGCCAAAGTGCTAGCGGGGAGTACAATGAGCAGTTCTTC. This sequence encodes CASSQSASGEYNEQFF.

The chain has TRBV10-3 and TRBJ2-7, with D perhaps matching TRBD2 (5 bases). The CDR3 spans 12 residues. Germline lookup yields CDR1 ENHRY and CDR2 SYGVKD. CDR3 amino acids: CAPGLTPYEQYF. CDR3 nucleotide sequence: TGTGCACCCGGACTGACACCCTACGAGCAGTACTTC.

The chain's CDR3 is CASSQERSGNTIYF. The CDR3 DNA reads as TGCGCCAGCAGCCAAGAGAGATCTGGAAACACCATATATTTT. The chain combines TRBV4-1 with TRBJ1-3; no clear D gene. The CDR3 sequence is 14 residues long. V was cut by 0 bases and J by 1 base, with 4 bases left in between. Germline lookup yields CDR1 MGHRA and CDR2 YSYEKL.

This clone was recorded a few times. The chain is built from TRBV28 and TRBJ1-2; TRBD1 aligns across 8 bases. J was trimmed by 7 bases and V by 8 bases; bases with no gene match: 9. Germline V gene lookup returns CDR1 MDHEN and CDR2 SYDVKM. The CDR3 is 13 amino acids. CDR3 DNA sequence: TGTGCCAGCCACATGACAGGGGCCGGTGGCTACACCTTC. Protein product: CASHMTGAGGYTF.

V and J are TRBV27 and TRBJ2-7; D is possibly TRBD2 (5 bases). This CDR3 is built from 14 residues. Germline CDR1 reads MNHEY; CDR2 reads SMNVEV (reference sequence). V was pared by 6 bases and J by 3 bases, with 15 bases between. CDR3 protein: CASRKTGLNYEQYF. CDR3 coding DNA: TGTGCCAGCAGGAAAACCGGACTCAACTACGAGCAGTACTTC.

This chain links TRBV3-1 (or the pseudogene TRBV3-2) with TRBJ2-1, with 7 bases fitting TRBD2. V lost 4 bases and J lost 6; bases outside the gene matches: 9. This CDR3 comprises 15 residues. Germline loops: CDR1 LGHDT, CDR2 YNNKEL (reference sequence). For the CDR3, the DNA is TGTGCCAGCAGCCTACCAGGACTAGGTGGCAATGAGCAGTTCTTC. Translated: CASSLPGLGGNEQFF.

CDR3 in amino acids: CASSLSSGGWGTDTQYF. CDR3 sequence (DNA): TGCGCCAGCAGCCTTTCTAGCGGGGGCTGGGGGACAGATACGCAGTATTTT. The genes are TRBV4-1 and TRBJ2-3; 10 bases are a match to TRBD2. Germline V CDR1 and CDR2: MGHRA, YSYEKL. With V trimmed by 4 bases and J by 3 bases, 10 bases remained unmatched. The CDR3 loop spans 17 amino acids.

The V call is TRBV19, the J call TRBJ1-4, with D possibly matching TRBD1 (6 bases). Germline V gene lookup returns CDR1 LNHDA and CDR2 SQIVND (reference sequence). V was shortened by 2 bases and J by 8 bases, with 9 bases between the two germline ends. The CDR3 has 13 residues. Written as DNA, the CDR3 is TGTGCCAGTAGTATATCTCAGGGGGAAAAACTGTTTTTT. Its protein product is CASSISQGEKLFF.

The genes are TRBV28 and TRBJ1-2; no clear D gene. Germline V gives CDR1 MDHEN, CDR2 SYDVKM. This CDR3 has 11 amino acids. Trimming cost V 6 bases and J 4 bases, with 6 bases left between them. DNA of the CDR3: TGTGCCAGCAGATATTTCTATGGCTACACCTTC. It specifies CASRYFYGYTF.

The chain carries TRBV9 and TRBJ1-3; 9 nucleotides match TRBD1. The CDR3 totals 16 residues. CDR1 and CDR2 (germline): SGDLS, YYNGEE. V lost 4 bases, J lost 0 bases, and 5 bases stayed unmatched. CDR3 region: CASSSGQGNSGNTIYF. Here the CDR3 DNA reads TGTGCCAGCAGCTCAGGACAGGGGAACTCTGGAAACACCATATATTTT. The full variable domain, its missing parts supplied by reference TRBV9 and TRBJ1-3, is DSGVTQTPKHLITATGQRVTLRCSPRSGDLSVYWYQQSLDQGLQFLIQYYNGEERAKGNILERFSAQQFPDLHSELNLSSLELGDSALYFCASSSGQGNSGNTIYFGEGSWLTVV.

This rearrangement joins TRBV28 to TRBJ1-2; D is perhaps TRBD1 (6 bases). The V and J ends lost 3 bases and 3 bases respectively, with 14 bases between them. This CDR3 is built from 15 residues. CDR1 is MDHEN, CDR2 SYDVKM, per germline. The CDR3 protein is CASSLGAVTYYGYTF. The CDR3 coding sequence is TGTGCCAGCAGTTTGGGGGCAGTTACCTACTATGGCTACACCTTC.

V is TRBV24-1 and J is TRBJ2-5, with a weak D call TRBD1 (6 bases). The CDR3 covers 15 residues. The V gene lost 3 bases and the J gene lost 4 bases, with 14 bases spanning the gap. From germline, CDR1 is KGHDR and CDR2 SFDVKD. The CDR3 DNA reads TGTGCCACCAGTGATGCCAGGGGCCCGGGAGAGACCCAGTACTTC. It codes for CATSDARGPGETQYF.

The chain has TRBV4-1 and TRBJ2-5, with D maybe TRBD2 (5 bases). Germline V gene lookup returns CDR1 MGHRA and CDR2 YSYEKL. The CDR3 is 15 amino acids. Trimming cost V 0 bases and J 3 bases, with 11 bases left between them. As DNA, the CDR3 is TGCGCCAGCAGCCAAGAGAGGTTGAGGGAAGAGACCCAGTACTTC. Translated: CASSQERLREETQYF.

The chain uses TRBV19 and TRBJ1-5, with 7 nucleotides matching TRBD1. This CDR3 is 16 amino acids long. V shed 7 bases and J 0 bases; nucleotides not matched to a gene: 9. CDR1 and CDR2 (germline): LNHDA, SQIVND (reference sequence). Here the CDR3 reads CASIRDSVNSNQPQHF. The CDR3 nucleotides read TGTGCCAGTATCCGGGACAGCGTAAATAGCAATCAGCCCCAGCATTTT.

This clone was observed once. The V and J genes are TRBV5-5 and TRBJ1-1; D may be TRBD1 (5 bases). The germline CDR1 and CDR2 sequences are SGHKS and YYEKEE (reference sequence). Deletions cut 6 bases from V and 0 bases from J, with 12 bases between. The CDR3 totals 14 residues. The CDR3: CASNQGYMNTEAFF. Here the CDR3 DNA reads TGTGCCAGCAACCAGGGTTACATGAACACTGAAGCTTTCTTT.

CDR3 bases: TGTGCTAGTGGTTTAGAAACGGGACAGGGGTTAAAAGGGGGCTACACCTTC. Amino acids: CASGLETGQGLKGGYTF. The chain has TRBV12-5 and TRBJ1-2; 10 bases map to TRBD1. Germline V gene lookup returns CDR1 LGHNT and CDR2 FRNRAP. V lost 3 bases and J lost 8; bases outside the gene matches: 15. The CDR3 is made up of 17 amino acids.

This clone was observed a handful of times. The V gene is TRBV28, the J gene TRBJ1-2, with D uncertain. The CDR3 has 16 residues. Germline V CDR1 and CDR2: MDHEN, SYDVKM. V dropped 6 bases and J dropped 8 bases, with 25 bases sitting between them. The CDR3 DNA reads as TGTGCCAGCAGGACCACCGGAGGGCAACCCCTAGGAGGCTACACCTTC. Translation: CASRTTGGQPLGGYTF.

As regards this clone: The same CDR3 can be traced to other DNA sequences in this sample. This sequence joins TRBV7-2 and TRBJ2-1; 11 bases map to TRBD2. The V gene end was trimmed by 4 bases and the J gene end by 7 bases; junction bases not matched to a gene: 3. There are 14 residues in the CDR3. Germline V lookup: CDR1 SGHTA, CDR2 FQGNSA. CDR3 coding DNA: TGTGCCAGCAGCTCTCTAGCGGGAGGAAATGAGCAGTTCTTC. This translates into CASSSLAGGNEQFF. Variable domain in full (rest from reference TRBV7-2 and TRBJ2-1): GAGVSQSPSNKVTEKGKDVELRCDPISGHTALYWYRQSLGQGLEFLIYFQGNSAPDKSGLPSDRFSAERTGGSVSTLTIQRTQQEDSAVYLCASSSLAGGNEQFFGPGTRLTVL.

The V gene is TRBV11-3, the J gene TRBJ1-6; tentative D call: TRBD1 (5 bases). This CDR3 spans 15 amino acids. The V gene's germline CDR1 is SGHNT and CDR2 YENEEA. Trimming removed 4 bases from V and 8 bases from J, with 15 bases in between. CDR3 in DNA: TGTGCCAGCAGCTCCTCGCGGGGCAAGTATTCACCCCTCCACTTT. Encoded protein: CASSSSRGKYSPLHF.

The CDR3 sequence: CASSYRGINTGELFF. CDR3 nucleotide sequence: TGTGCCAGTAGTTACAGGGGGATAAACACCGGGGAGCTGTTTTTT. This chain connects TRBV19 to TRBJ2-2; 8 positions agree with TRBD1. V lost 5 bases and J lost 2; bases outside the gene matches: 4. The germline gives CDR1 LNHDA, CDR2 SQIVND (reference sequence). This CDR3 has 15 residues.

Points on this clone: This same CDR3 is encoded by further DNA sequences in the sample. The J gene is TRBJ1-3, the V gene TRBV5-5, with D hard to call. There are 14 residues in the CDR3. CDR1 and CDR2 from the germline V gene are SGHKS and YYEKEE (reference sequence). V lost 0 bases, J lost 0 bases, and 4 bases lay in between. The CDR3: CASSLVSSGNTIYF. The CDR3 region has the DNA TGTGCCAGCAGCTTGGTCAGCTCTGGAAACACCATATATTTT.

V and J are TRBV7-2 and TRBJ2-1, with 8 nucleotides matching TRBD2. The CDR3 is 16 amino acids. Germline V gene data show CDR1 as SGHTA and CDR2 as FQGNSA. J lost 7 bases, V lost 8 bases, and 16 bases had no gene match. The CDR3 sequence is CASQPISGVGTNEQFF. As DNA, the CDR3 is TGTGCCAGCCAACCCATTAGCGGGGTTGGCACTAATGAGCAGTTCTTC. Full variable domain (remainder filled in from reference TRBV7-2 and TRBJ2-1): GAGVSQSPSNKVTEKGKDVELRCDPISGHTALYWYRQSLGQGLEFLIYFQGNSAPDKSGLPSDRFSAERTGGSVSTLTIQRTQQEDSAVYLCASQPISGVGTNEQFFGPGTRLTVL.

CDR3 nucleotide sequence: TGTGCCGTCAGGGGGCAGGGTAATGAAAAACTGTTTTTT. Translated, it gives CAVRGQGNEKLFF. The chain uses TRBV3-1 (or the pseudogene TRBV3-2) and TRBJ1-4; 8 bases match TRBD1. The J segment lost 4 bases and the V segment lost 11 bases, leaving 6 bases of the junction unmatched. Germline V gene sequence: CDR1 LGHDT, CDR2 YNNKEL (reference sequence). CDR3 length: 13 amino acids.

The rearrangement links TRBV28 to TRBJ1-1; D perhaps matches TRBD1 (5 bases). With 7 bases removed from V and 1 base from J, the gap between germline ends came to 13 bases. The CDR3 runs to 14 residues. Germline V gene sequence: CDR1 MDHEN, CDR2 SYDVKM. The CDR3 protein is CASKVLQGNTEAFF. The CDR3 DNA is TGTGCCAGCAAGGTCCTTCAGGGGAACACTGAAGCTTTCTTT.

The V and J genes are TRBV4-1 and TRBJ1-4; D possibly corresponds to TRBD1 (5 bases). The ends were cut back, 0 bases at V and 8 bases at J, with 19 bases in the middle. The V gene's germline CDR1 is MGHRA and CDR2 YSYEKL. The length of the CDR3 is 17 residues. In nucleotides, the CDR3 is TGCGCCAGCAGCCAAGATAGGTCTGGGACGGGGGTGGAAAAACTGTTTTTT. Its translation is CASSQDRSGTGVEKLFF.

The rearrangement joins TRBV6-4 to TRBJ1-2, with D perhaps matching TRBD1 (5 bases). Trimming cost V 0 bases and J 0 bases, with 8 bases left between them. This CDR3 contains 15 residues. Germline-derived CDR1 and CDR2 are MRHNA and SNTAGT. The CDR3 sequence: CASSDSIGANYGYTF. The CDR3, as DNA: TGTGCCAGCAGTGACTCGATAGGGGCTAACTATGGCTACACCTTC.

The chain joins TRBV24-1 to TRBJ2-5; a weak D match, TRBD2 (7 bases). CDR1 is KGHDR and CDR2 is SFDVKD in the germline V gene. The ends were cut back, 2 bases at V and 4 bases at J, with 25 bases in the middle. CDR3 length: 19 amino acids. CDR3 amino acids: CATSDSGGAAPRPRETQYF. The DNA of the CDR3 is TGTGCCACCAGTGATTCTGGGGGGGCAGCCCCTCGACCAAGAGAGACCCAGTACTTC.

The chain combines TRBV11-2 with TRBJ2-1; perhaps TRBD2 as D (5 bases). With 2 bases removed from V and 5 bases from J, the gap between germline ends came to 10 bases. Germline V gene lookup returns CDR1 SGHAT and CDR2 FQNNGV. The CDR3 contains 14 residues. As DNA, the CDR3 is TGTGCCAGCAGCTTAACCCGGGGAAACAATGAGCAGTTCTTC. This translates into CASSLTRGNNEQFF.

This clone was seen only once. The chain couples TRBV10-2 to TRBJ1-1; perhaps TRBD1 as D (5 bases). Germline values: CDR1 WSHSY, CDR2 SAAADI. The V gene lost 8 bases and the J gene lost 4 bases, with 17 bases spanning the gap. The CDR3 is 14 residues long. DNA for the CDR3: TGCGCCAGCCTAATAGCCAGGGATGGCACTGAAGCTTTCTTT. Protein sequence: CASLIARDGTEAFF.

The V call is TRBV30, the J call TRBJ1-1; perhaps TRBD1 as D (6 bases). Trimming pared 0 bases from V and 11 bases from J, leaving 19 bases between. The length of the CDR3 is 14 residues. Germline CDR1 and CDR2: GTSNPN and SVGIG (reference sequence). As DNA, the CDR3 is TGTGCCTGGAGTGTAGGGGGGGCCCGGAATATGGCTTTCTTT. Translated, it gives CAWSVGGARNMAFF.